The present T cell receptor beta chain was sequenced within a study of T cell responses to AZD1222 COVID-19 vaccine. Points from the study as a whole: Rises in breadth and depth of Spike-specific TCRs came after two AZD1222 doses. Among those given AZD1222, only six or seven were seropositive at baseline. Reportedly, close to half of spike-specific TCRs are directed against unmutated variant regions. Spike regions recognized by vaccine-associated CD4 TCRs spanned the protein, led by 160-218 and 743-854.

CDR3 length: 15 amino acids. V lost 5 bases to trimming and J lost 2 bases; unmatched junction nucleotides: 7. Germline V gives CDR1 SGHVS, CDR2 FNYEAQ. Assay: immunoSEQ multiplex PCR; the TCRdb copy retains only in-frame clones and omits some. The data show 70,000 to 95,000 clones, around 90% seen once. This clone was seen just once. Its specificity is unknown. The rearrangement links TRBV7-6 to TRBJ2-3; 7 bases agree with TRBD1. The source material was peripheral blood, sampled on day 0 of AZD1222 vaccination. This receptor was taken from an adult in good health. CDR3 nucleotides: TGTGCCAGCAGCCCCTGGACAGGAATCACAGATACGCAGTATTTT. This gives the protein CASSPWTGITDTQYF.